The 5 T cell receptor beta chains below come from one sample, sequenced in a study of cytomegalovirus exposure and HLA in healthy donors. Researchers ran the PCR with 60 Vbeta and 13 Jbeta primers. Profiling relied on immunoSEQ multiplex PCR, and the TCRdb table lists in-frame clones only, not all of them. In the table there are under 150,000 clones, 82% of which are singletons. The sample comprised PBMCs. The receptors shown here come from a male donor in good health and CMV-seronegative.

J is TRBJ2-3 and V is TRBV11-2; possibly TRBD2 for D (5 bases). V was clipped by 5 bases and J by 2 bases, with 14 bases between them. The CDR3 is 15 residues long. The germline gives CDR1 SGHAT, CDR2 FQNNGV. CDR3 DNA: TGTGCCAGCAGCCCAGAGGGCTACAACACAGATACGCAGTATTTT. It translates to CASSPEGYNTDTQYF.

This rearrangement joins TRBV2 to TRBJ1-2, with D possibly being TRBD1 (5 bases). This CDR3 is 16 amino acids long. From germline, CDR1 is SNHLY and CDR2 FYNNEI. Trimming took off 8 bases at V and 8 bases at J, with 27 bases between the two ends. The CDR3, as DNA: TGTGCCAGCCGGTACAGTTCCATGGGGGGATTACCGGGCTACACCTTC. Amino acids: CASRYSSMGGLPGYTF.

The chain employs TRBV18 and TRBJ2-1; 11 bases align to TRBD2. Germline CDR1 and CDR2: KGHSH and LQKENI. Losses at the gene ends were 0 bases for V and 7 bases for J; bases not matched to a gene: 11. This CDR3 comprises 18 residues. CDR3: CASSPPGSLAGGGNEQFF. The CDR3 nucleotides are TGTGCCAGCTCACCACCAGGGTCCCTAGCGGGAGGAGGGAATGAGCAGTTCTTC. Looking up the rest from reference TRBV18 and TRBJ2-1 gives the full variable domain: NAGVMQNPRHLVRRRGQEARLRCSPMKGHSHVYWYRQLPEEGLKFMVYLQKENIIDESGMPKERFSAEFPKEGPSILRIQQVVRGDSAAYFCASSPPGSLAGGGNEQFFGPGTRLTVL.

Worth noting for this clone: One end of the junction is discordant with germline, which a read error may explain. Here the CDR3 DNA reads TGTGCCAGCGGTTTTTTTAGCGGGAGGGGGGAAAACATTCAGTACTTC. This encodes CASGFFSGRGENIQYF. The chain has TRBV28 and TRBJ2-4; 11 nucleotides agree with TRBD2. The V gene's germline CDR1 is MDHEN and CDR2 SYDVKM. This CDR3 spans 16 amino acids.

Here the CDR3 reads CASSYRGWDGYTF. In nucleotides, the CDR3 is TGTGCCAGCAGTTACAGAGGGTGGGATGGCTACACCTTC. This rearrangement joins TRBV6-5 to TRBJ1-2; unclear D gene. Germline V gives CDR1 MNHEY, CDR2 SVGAGI. This CDR3 has 13 amino acids. Trimming cost V 2 bases and J 6 bases, with 10 bases left between them.